Sequencing of this T cell receptor beta chain was carried out in a study of blood T cell repertoires in COVID-19. This clone has just a few counts. The CDR3 length is 17 residues. V gave up 1 base and J gave up 1 base, with 17 bases separating them. The germline CDR1 and CDR2 sequences are MNHEY and SVGEGT. Per the original methods: Amplification with reference gene primers provided the estimates of nucleated cell counts. Method: immunoSEQ multiplex PCR; TCRdb's copy keeps in-frame clones and lacks some. V, J and clone size are those of that table, while D and trimming were read from the DNA. The sample includes some 290,000 clones, 90% of them seen just once.

The rearrangement uses TRBV6-2 or TRBV6-3 and TRBJ2-7; a possible D gene is TRBD2 (6 bases). Sequences were obtained from peripheral blood. The receptor comes from a woman in her thirties or forties with COVID-19, enrolled during active disease. The CDR3 DNA reads as TGTGCCAGCAGTTACTATCCGGGACTCACCACTTCCTACGAGCAGTACTTC. Translation gives CASSYYPGLTTSYEQYF.